These 22 T cell receptor beta chains originate from one sample sequenced in a study of blood T cells in healthy people across ages. The use of a sample-barcoded 5' primer and a J-beta primer mix characterized a second PCR of roughly 6 to 12 cycles. One entry per CDR3 protein, called by TCRdb with MiXCR from the 5' RACE reads. Of approximately 760,000 distinct CDR3 sequences in the sample, approximately 25% are singletons; the top ten hold 9.4%. This sample was also put to use in a study of T cells of mothers and their children.

Input material: blood. All receptors come from a boy under 18 in good health.

This clonotype was seen a single time. This chain connects TRBV11-2 to TRBJ2-5, with TRBD2 identical over 9 bases. Germline V lookup: CDR1 SGHAT, CDR2 FQNNGV. Trimming cost V 3 bases and J 4 bases; bases outside gene matches: 3. This CDR3 is built from 14 residues. The CDR3 region has the DNA TGTGCCAGCAGCTTTAGCGGGAGAAGAGAGACCCAGTACTTC. Its translation is CASSFSGRRETQYF.

V usage is TRBV5-1 and J usage is TRBJ2-5; D is unresolved. CDR3 length: 14 residues. Per germline, CDR1 SGHRS and CDR2 YFSETQ. The V end lost 0 bases, the J end lost 0 bases, and 6 bases lay between the germline ends. For the CDR3, the DNA is TGCGCCAGCAGCTTGGACCTGTACCAAGAGACCCAGTACTTC. It yields the protein CASSLDLYQETQYF.

This clonotype was observed a handful of times. The rearrangement joins TRBV2 to TRBJ1-5; D remains unclear. This CDR3 region has 12 residues. The germline gives CDR1 SNHLY, CDR2 FYNNEI. The germline V and J ends were trimmed by 7 bases and 0 bases, with 4 bases remaining between them. Here the CDR3 DNA reads TGTGCCAGCACTGGTAGCAATCAGCCCCAGCATTTT. Encoded protein: CASTGSNQPQHF.

Concerning this clonotype itself: This CDR3 fails to terminate in the conserved phenylalanine or tryptophan, so it likely reflects a read error. The V gene is TRBV2, the J gene TRBJ1-3; 8 nucleotides match TRBD1. The CDR3 extends over 19 amino acids. The V gene's germline CDR1 is SNHLY and CDR2 FYNNEI. With 2 bases clipped from V and 0 bases from J, the junction kept 12 bases outside the gene matches. CDR3 sequence (DNA): TGTGCCAGCAGTGAACGCAGGGGGCTACCAAGGATCTCTGGAAACACCATATATCTT. Its translation is CASSERRGLPRISGNTIYL.

This clonotype was observed a few times. The rearrangement joins TRBV28 to TRBJ2-5; 7 nucleotides agree with TRBD1. Germline-derived CDR1 and CDR2 are MDHEN and SYDVKM. The CDR3 is made up of 16 amino acids. V was pared by 5 bases and J by 0 bases, with 9 bases of the junction left unmatched. DNA for the CDR3: TGTGCCAGCAGTACTGTCTGGACAGGCCACCAAGAGACCCAGTACTTC. Translation gives CASSTVWTGHQETQYF.

The rearrangement uses TRBV12-5 and TRBJ1-5; TRBD1 is a possible D gene (6 bases). CDR1 is LGHNT, CDR2 FRNRAP, per germline. The CDR3 loop spans 13 amino acids. The V end was cut by 6 bases, the J end by 7 bases, with 13 bases between. The CDR3 protein is CASGKQGLQPQHF. In DNA form, the CDR3 reads TGTGCTAGTGGCAAACAGGGATTACAGCCCCAGCATTTT.

The chain joins TRBV29-1 to TRBJ2-2; D tentatively fits TRBD1 or TRBD2 (5 bases each). Germline V gene data show CDR1 as SQVTM and CDR2 as ANQGSEA. The CDR3 contains 14 residues. Trimming took off 7 bases at V and 4 bases at J, with 16 bases between the two ends. For the CDR3, the DNA is TGCAGCGGTGGGGACCAACCGAGCACCGGGGAGCTGTTTTTT. Translated, it gives CSGGDQPSTGELFF.

This clonotype was seen ten or more times. The CDR3 nucleotides read TGCAGCGTGAATCGGGGACGGGAGACCCAGTACTTC. Translating it yields CSVNRGRETQYF. V and J are TRBV29-1 and TRBJ2-5, with D possibly called TRBD1 or TRBD2 (5 bases each). The CDR3 is 12 amino acids. V was pared by 6 bases and J by 5 bases, with 13 bases between. The germline CDR1 and CDR2 sequences are SQVTM and ANQGSEA.

In the case of this clonotype: The final CDR3 position lacks the conserved phenylalanine or tryptophan, pointing to a likely read error. The gene calls are TRBV5-1 and TRBJ1-1, with TRBD1 as a possible D gene (5 bases). The CDR3 runs to 12 residues. Trimming took 5 bases from V and 6 from J, leaving 11 bases between them. Germline lookup yields CDR1 SGHRS and CDR2 YFSETQ. CDR3 sequence reads: CASSQQGAEAFL. The CDR3 DNA follows: TGCGCCAGCAGTCAGCAGGGTGCTGAAGCTTTCCTT.

V usage is TRBV7-2 and J usage is TRBJ1-2, with unresolved D. CDR3 length: 13 residues. V was trimmed by 4 bases and J by 4 bases, leaving 10 bases between them. Germline CDR1 is SGHTA and CDR2 is FQGNSA. The CDR3 DNA reads as TGTGCCAGCAGCTCCGCGGAGCTCTATGGCTACACCTTC. This codes for CASSSAELYGYTF.

This chain connects TRBV29-1 to TRBJ2-5, with D unclear. With 0 bases removed from V and 3 bases from J, the gap between germline ends came to 5 bases. The CDR3 is 12 residues long. Germline assignment: CDR1 SQVTM and CDR2 ANQGSEA. CDR3: CSVEDEKETQYF. Written as DNA, the CDR3 is TGCAGCGTTGAAGATGAGAAAGAGACCCAGTACTTC.

V usage is TRBV5-5 and J usage is TRBJ2-7, with D possibly being TRBD1 (5 bases). This CDR3 spans 15 amino acids. Germline V gene data show CDR1 as SGHKS and CDR2 as YYEKEE (reference sequence). Deletions cut 0 bases from V and 1 base from J, with 11 bases between. In DNA, the CDR3 is TGTGCCAGCAGCTTGGGACAGTGGATTTCCTACGAGCAGTACTTC. Translation gives CASSLGQWISYEQYF.

The J gene is TRBJ2-1, the V gene TRBV6-6, with D unclear. The germline V gene encodes CDR1 MNHNY and CDR2 SVGAGI (reference sequence). V lost 2 bases and J lost 10, with 6 bases in between. The CDR3 covers 11 residues. The CDR3 sequence: CASSYGPEQFF. Written as DNA, the CDR3 is TGTGCCAGCAGTTACGGCCCAGAGCAGTTCTTC.

This clonotype appeared a few times. The rearrangement joins TRBV6-1 to TRBJ1-1, with no clear D. The germline V and J ends were trimmed by 1 base and 2 bases, with 8 bases remaining between them. Germline CDR1 MNHNS, CDR2 SASEGT. The CDR3 length is 14 residues. CDR3 region: CASSEGTLNTEAFF. Here the CDR3 DNA reads TGTGCCAGCAGTGAAGGAACGCTAAACACTGAAGCTTTCTTT.

V and J are TRBV7-2 and TRBJ2-7, with TRBD2 matching 11 bases. Per germline, CDR1 SGHTA and CDR2 FQGNSA. The J segment lost 6 bases and the V segment lost 5 bases, leaving 12 bases of the junction unmatched. CDR3 size: 16 residues. This chain's CDR3 is CASSPTSGSTSGEQYF. The CDR3 DNA reads TGTGCCAGCAGCCCAACTAGCGGGAGCACGTCGGGCGAGCAGTACTTC.

A few counts support this clonotype. The CDR3 region has the DNA TGTGCCAGCAGCCTTTCTTCGGACAGGGATGAAGCTTTCTTT. It encodes CASSLSSDRDEAFF. This chain links TRBV7-9 with TRBJ1-1, with 8 bases fitting TRBD1. The CDR3 sequence is 14 residues long. The germline CDR1 and CDR2 sequences are SEHNR and FQNEAQ (reference sequence). V lost 5 bases and J lost 7; bases outside the gene matches: 9.

This clonotype was counted between two and nine times. V and J are TRBV19 and TRBJ2-3, with a possible D match to TRBD2 (6 bases). The CDR3 runs to 19 residues. V lost 5 bases and J 4 bases, leaving 28 bases between the germline ends. Looked up from germline, CDR1 is LNHDA and CDR2 is SQIVND (reference sequence). The CDR3 sequence: CASSPRPATGAVAPDTQYF. In nucleotides, the CDR3 is TGTGCCAGTAGTCCCCGCCCGGCGACGGGAGCTGTTGCCCCAGATACGCAGTATTTT. Together with reference TRBV19 and TRBJ2-3, the CDR3 gives the full variable domain: DGGITQSPKYLFRKEGQNVTLSCEQNLNHDAMYWYRQDPGQGLRLIYYSQIVNDFQKGDIAEGYSVSREKKESFPLTVTSAQKNPTAFYLCASSPRPATGAVAPDTQYFGPGTRLTVL.

The genes are TRBV7-2 and TRBJ2-3; 7 nucleotides agree with TRBD1. The CDR3 loop spans 16 amino acids. Looked up from germline, CDR1 is SGHTA and CDR2 is FQGNSA. Unmatched junction bases numbered 7, after V lost 3 bases and J lost 1 base. The CDR3 here is CASSFMTGWGTDTQYF. CDR3 bases: TGTGCCAGCAGCTTTATGACAGGGTGGGGCACAGATACGCAGTATTTT.

The chain combines TRBV7-9 with TRBJ2-7; TRBD1 is a possible D gene (6 bases). V dropped 5 bases and J dropped 5 bases, with 16 bases sitting between them. The CDR3 contains 14 residues. The germline CDR1 and CDR2 sequences are SEHNR and FQNEAQ (reference sequence). The CDR3 sequence is CASSPNRVDHEQYF. The CDR3 DNA reads TGTGCCAGCAGCCCAAACAGGGTTGACCACGAGCAGTACTTC. The full variable domain, its missing parts supplied by reference TRBV7-9 and TRBJ2-7, is DTGVSQNPRHKITKRGQNVTFRCDPISEHNRLYWYRQTLGQGPEFLTYFQNEAQLEKSRLLSDRFSAERPKGSFSTLEIQRTEQGDSAMYLCASSPNRVDHEQYFGPGTRLTVT.

A remark on this clonotype: The junction and the germline gene differ at one end; a read error may be behind it. V and J are TRBV12-5 and TRBJ2-2, with D possibly matching TRBD2 (6 bases). In germline, CDR1 is LGHNT, CDR2 FRNRAP. This CDR3 contains 12 residues. The CDR3 loop is CASGGATGGLFF. In DNA form, the CDR3 reads TGTGCTAGTGGAGGGGCTACCGGGGGGCTGTTTTTT.

This clonotype turned up a few times. The chain recombines TRBV3-1 with TRBJ1-4; D is possibly TRBD1 (5 bases). V lost 1 base, J lost 4 bases, and 13 bases lay in between. CDR3 size: 16 residues. Germline values: CDR1 LGHDT, CDR2 YNNKEL (reference sequence). CDR3 DNA: TGTGCCAGCAGCCAAGCCCAGGGTTCATTTAATGAAAAACTGTTTTTT. Its protein product is CASSQAQGSFNEKLFF.

This rearrangement joins TRBV29-1 to TRBJ2-7, with 7 bases matching TRBD1. Germline CDR1 is SQVTM and CDR2 is ANQGSEA. With 6 bases clipped from V and 6 bases from J, the junction kept 8 bases outside the gene matches. The CDR3 is made up of 12 amino acids. CDR3: CSVETRGSEQYF. The CDR3 coding sequence is TGCAGCGTCGAGACCAGGGGGAGCGAGCAGTACTTC.